The 22 T cell receptor beta chains in this list originate from one sample, sequenced in a study of blood T cell repertoires in COVID-19. Assay: immunoSEQ multiplex PCR; the TCRdb copy retains only in-frame clones and omits some. The sample includes some 200,000 clones, around four fifths seen only once; the top ten take over 9.5%. Sample: peripheral blood. These receptors all stem from a woman aged 80 or older with COVID-19, enrolled during active disease.

CDR3 nucleotide sequence: TGTGCCAGCACCTCGCGTGGCGGGGGCACTGAAGCTTTCTTT. Its protein is CASTSRGGGTEAFF. V gene TRBV3-1 (or the pseudogene TRBV3-2) combines with J gene TRBJ1-1; tentatively, D is TRBD1 (5 bases). The CDR3 consists of 14 residues. Germline-derived CDR1 and CDR2 are LGHDT and YNNKEL (reference sequence). Trimming shortened V by 7 bases and J by 4 bases, and 16 bases separated the two germline ends.

The chain is built from TRBV7-9 and TRBJ2-2, with 7 nucleotides matching TRBD1. Germline V lookup: CDR1 SEHNR, CDR2 FQNEAQ (reference sequence). The CDR3 has 17 residues. V was clipped by 1 base and J by 2 bases; unmatched bases: 7. DNA of the CDR3: TGTGCCAGCAGCTTAGGACTTGGGGACAGTAACACCGGGGAGCTGTTTTTT. Its protein is CASSLGLGDSNTGELFF.

CDR3 sequence: CASSSGGKVHEQYF. CDR3 DNA: TGTGCCAGCAGTTCGGGGGGGAAGGTCCACGAGCAGTACTTC. The chain has TRBV28 and TRBJ2-7; 8 nucleotides line up with TRBD2. The V and J ends lost 4 bases and 5 bases, in that order; junction bases with no gene match: 7. This CDR3 has 14 amino acids. Germline loops: CDR1 MDHEN, CDR2 SYDVKM.

The V call is TRBV28, the J call TRBJ2-7; 8 nucleotides match TRBD1. Germline-derived CDR1 and CDR2 are MDHEN and SYDVKM. J lost 2 bases, V lost 5 bases, and 8 bases had no gene match. The length of the CDR3 is 15 residues. CDR3 sequence: CASSPSGTGTYEQYV. The DNA for the CDR3 is TGTGCCAGCAGTCCCTCCGGGACAGGCACCTACGAGCAGTACGTC.

Turning to this clone: Compared with germline, one end of the junction differs, possibly owing to a read error. J is TRBJ1-1 and V is TRBV7-7; D gene uncertain. Per germline, CDR1 SSHAT and CDR2 FNYEAQ (reference sequence). The CDR3 consists of 13 residues. The CDR3 DNA sequence: TGTGCTAGCAGCCGTACTATGAACACTGAAGCTTTCTTT. It is translated as CASSRTMNTEAFF.

The chain has TRBV6-6 and TRBJ1-2; 9 bases map to TRBD1. In germline, CDR1 is MNHNY, CDR2 SVGAGI (reference sequence). CDR3 size: 15 residues. With 6 bases clipped from V and 3 bases from J, the junction kept 8 bases outside the gene matches. This CDR3 reads CASSPPRDRDYGYTF. As DNA, the CDR3 is TGTGCCAGCAGCCCCCCCAGGGACAGGGACTATGGCTACACCTTC.

The chain links TRBV30 to TRBJ2-3; TRBD2 agrees at 11 bases. The V gene end was trimmed by 3 bases and the J gene end by 3 bases; junction bases not matched to a gene: 2. Germline V gene data show CDR1 as GTSNPN and CDR2 as SVGIG (reference sequence). The CDR3 totals 14 residues. The chain's CDR3 is CAWRLAGGTDTQYF. CDR3 bases: TGTGCCTGGAGGCTAGCGGGGGGTACAGATACGCAGTATTTT.

This sequence joins TRBV29-1 and TRBJ1-1; D might be TRBD1 (5 bases). V was shortened by 7 bases and J by 0 bases, with 12 bases between the two germline ends. The length of the CDR3 is 13 residues. CDR1 and CDR2 (germline): SQVTM, ANQGSEA. The CDR3 reads CSAVRDLNTEAFF. CDR3 bases: TGCAGCGCGGTACGGGACTTGAACACTGAAGCTTTCTTT.

This clone was observed a handful of times. The chain links TRBV30 to TRBJ2-5; D is possibly TRBD1 (5 bases). This CDR3 contains 13 residues. V dropped 6 bases and J dropped 1 base, with 12 bases sitting between them. From germline, CDR1 is GTSNPN and CDR2 SVGIG (reference sequence). CDR3 residues: CACSRQLQETQYF. As DNA, the CDR3 is TGTGCCTGCTCTCGACAGCTCCAAGAGACCCAGTACTTC.

The chain combines TRBV6-6 with TRBJ2-2; D perhaps matches TRBD1 (5 bases). The CDR3 length is 13 residues. Germline CDR1 is MNHNY and CDR2 is SVGAGI (reference sequence). The ends were cut back, 2 bases at V and 7 bases at J, with 8 bases in the middle. The CDR3 nucleotides read TGTGCCAGCAGTTACCAAGGGGTCGGGGAGCTGTTTTTT. Protein: CASSYQGVGELFF.

This chain joins TRBV10-3 and TRBJ1-5; D is possibly TRBD1 (6 bases). Trimming cost V 3 bases and J 10 bases, with 16 bases left between them. CDR1 ENHRY and CDR2 SYGVKD come from the germline V gene. The CDR3 consists of 14 residues. The CDR3 DNA reads as TGTGCCATCAGTGAACAGGGTGGGGACAATCCCCAGCATTTT. It encodes CAISEQGGDNPQHF.

V and J are TRBV6-2 or TRBV6-3 and TRBJ1-2; D unclear. Trimming cost V 5 bases and J 0 bases, with 10 bases left between them. This CDR3 comprises 14 residues. The germline V gene has CDR1 MNHEY and CDR2 SVGEGT. The CDR3 DNA sequence: TGTGCCAGCAGTAATGGAGGGACTAACTATGGCTACACCTTC. The encoded protein is CASSNGGTNYGYTF.

The genes are TRBV5-1 and TRBJ1-4, with 7 bases that match TRBD1. The V gene's germline CDR1 is SGHRS and CDR2 YFSETQ. After removal of 5 bases from V and 10 bases from J, the junction contained 14 bases not matched to a gene. The CDR3 covers 15 residues. The CDR3 coding sequence is TGCGCCAGCAGGGAAGTTGGGACAGCGGCCGCAAAACTGTTTTTT. Residues: CASREVGTAAAKLFF.

This chain uses TRBV9 with TRBJ2-1; perhaps TRBD2 as D (5 bases). V was pared by 4 bases and J by 5 bases, with 19 bases between. Per germline, CDR1 SGDLS and CDR2 YYNGEE. The CDR3 contains 16 residues. This CDR3 is CASSPIRGALNNEQFF. The DNA for the CDR3 is TGTGCCAGCAGCCCCATACGGGGAGCCCTAAACAATGAGCAGTTCTTC.

This clone occurred once. The gene calls are TRBV5-4 and TRBJ2-7; D perhaps matches TRBD1 (6 bases). Germline V lookup: CDR1 SGHNT, CDR2 YYREEE (reference sequence). Trimming took 2 bases from V and 0 from J, leaving 12 bases between them. The CDR3 is 15 residues long. The CDR3 spells CASSLQGIVSYEQYF. Here the CDR3 DNA reads TGTGCCAGCAGCTTACAGGGTATAGTCTCCTACGAGCAGTACTTC.

This chain uses TRBV11-1 with TRBJ1-4; 7 positions agree with TRBD1. CDR3 length: 14 residues. The trim removed 5 bases at V and 7 bases at J, leaving 7 bases unmatched. Germline values: CDR1 SGHAT, CDR2 FQDESV (reference sequence). DNA for the CDR3: TGTGCCAGCAGCGTAGGGGGCCTCGGTGAAAAACTGTTTTTT. Its protein is CASSVGGLGEKLFF.

This clone was counted a few times. The rearrangement links TRBV10-3 to TRBJ1-5; tentative D call: TRBD1 (5 bases). V was cut by 8 bases and J by 5 bases, with 16 bases left in between. The CDR3 consists of 14 residues. CDR1 ENHRY and CDR2 SYGVKD come from the germline V gene. CDR3 residues: CAIRATGNHQPQHF. The CDR3 bases are TGTGCCATCCGGGCAACAGGCAATCATCAGCCCCAGCATTTT.

The chain is built from TRBV6-5 and TRBJ1-2; 8 bases are shared with TRBD1. The CDR3 runs 14 residues. Germline CDR1 MNHEY, CDR2 SVGAGI. V gave up 4 bases and J gave up 6 bases; unmatched junction bases: 7. The CDR3 DNA reads TGTGCCAGCAGTTCAGGGGGCGAAGGCAATGGCTACACCTTC. Protein sequence: CASSSGGEGNGYTF.

The CDR3 reads CASSIQNYGYTF. The CDR3 DNA reads TGTGCCAGTAGTATACAGAACTATGGCTACACCTTC. This rearrangement joins TRBV19 to TRBJ1-2; D ambiguous. The length of the CDR3 is 12 residues. Germline V gene lookup returns CDR1 LNHDA and CDR2 SQIVND (reference sequence). V lost 2 bases to trimming and J lost 2 bases, with 3 bases between them.

On this clone: Other DNA sequences within the sample encode an identical CDR3. The CDR3 nucleotides read TGTGCCAGCAGCCTAAGCGGGGGAACAGATACGCAGTATTTT. Translating it yields CASSLSGGTDTQYF. The rearrangement joins TRBV3-1 (or the pseudogene TRBV3-2) to TRBJ2-3; TRBD2 agrees at 8 bases. The length of the CDR3 is 14 residues. CDR1 LGHDT and CDR2 YNNKEL come from the germline V gene (reference sequence). V was pared by 4 bases and J by 3 bases, with 3 bases of the junction left unmatched.

The chain joins TRBV29-1 to TRBJ2-2, with 14 bases that match TRBD2. The CDR3 has 18 residues. Germline CDR1 SQVTM, CDR2 ANQGSEA. V lost 1 base to trimming and J lost 4 bases; unmatched junction nucleotides: 8. The CDR3 nucleotides are TGCAGCGTTGAAGCGCCGGGACTAGCGGGGGAGTCCACCGGGGAGCTGTTTTTT. This encodes CSVEAPGLAGESTGELFF.

The V call is TRBV10-2, the J call TRBJ1-4; 8 bases map to TRBD1. The J segment lost 7 bases and the V segment lost 4 bases, leaving 5 bases of the junction unmatched. Germline CDR1 WSHSY, CDR2 SAAADI. The CDR3 runs 14 residues. Here the CDR3 reads CASSGTGMSEKLFF. Here the CDR3 DNA reads TGCGCCAGCAGTGGGACAGGGATGAGTGAAAAACTGTTTTTT.